These 22 T cell receptor beta chains came from one sample sequenced in a study of OX40 agonist ivuxolimab in advanced cancers. The library was generated by the immunoSEQ multiplex PCR assay. TCRdb's version of the immuneACCESS table is confined to in-frame rearrangements and falls short of the full clone set. An unresolved V gene accounts for under half of the shortfall where checked; the remainder is of unknown origin. The sample table shows some 87,000 clones, and approximately 95% are seen once. 11% of the sample comes from the top ten. This specimen consisted of CD4+ or CD8+ T cells sorted from blood, obtained in a trial of the OX40 agonist ivuxolimab. These receptors all stem from an adult with an advanced solid tumor such as melanoma, head and neck, liver or kidney cancer.

The chain carries TRBV7-8 and TRBJ2-1; 9 bases align to TRBD2. The trim removed 2 bases at V and 0 bases at J, leaving 8 bases unmatched. Per germline, CDR1 SGHVS and CDR2 FQNEAQ. The CDR3 has 18 amino acids. CDR3 sequence reads: CASSLPLAGGSSYNEQFF. CDR3 DNA: TGTGCCAGCAGCTTACCACTAGCGGGTGGGAGCTCCTACAATGAGCAGTTCTTC.

The V call is TRBV28, the J call TRBJ1-2; TRBD1 might be the D (6 bases). Trimming shortened V by 3 bases and J by 8 bases, and 16 bases separated the two germline ends. The CDR3 contains 14 residues. The germline gives CDR1 MDHEN, CDR2 SYDVKM. CDR3 nucleotides: TGTGCCAGCAGTTTCCCTCTGCCAGGGGACGGCTACACCTTC. Translation gives CASSFPLPGDGYTF.

This chain uses TRBV27 with TRBJ2-1; 11 bases are shared with TRBD1. The germline V gene encodes CDR1 MNHEY and CDR2 SMNVEV (reference sequence). CDR3 length: 16 amino acids. The trim removed 8 bases at V and 8 bases at J, leaving 14 bases unmatched. CDR3 loop: CASGLIRTGGIDEQFF. CDR3 nucleotide sequence: TGTGCCAGCGGCTTAATCCGGACAGGGGGCATCGATGAGCAGTTCTTC.

V usage is TRBV7-8 and J usage is TRBJ2-7; D might be TRBD1 (5 bases). The CDR3 covers 13 residues. Germline V gives CDR1 SGHVS, CDR2 FQNEAQ. V shed 5 bases and J shed 5 bases, with 13 bases lying between them. Here the CDR3 reads CASSLSRGHEQYF. CDR3 DNA: TGTGCCAGCAGCCTTTCTAGGGGTCACGAGCAGTACTTC.

In this sample, this clone turned up once. This rearrangement joins TRBV4-3 to TRBJ1-1; 7 bases are a match to TRBD1. The CDR3 contains 14 residues. V shed 1 base and J 1 base; nucleotides not matched to a gene: 0. Germline V CDR1 and CDR2: LGHNA, YSLEER. The CDR3 loop reads CASSQGQGNTEAFF. CDR3 sequence (DNA): TGCGCCAGCAGCCAAGGACAGGGGAACACTGAAGCTTTCTTT.

V is TRBV7-6 and J is TRBJ1-2; maybe TRBD1 (6 bases). V was pared by 1 base and J by 6 bases, with 9 bases between. The CDR3 runs 13 residues. In germline, CDR1 is SGHVS, CDR2 FNYEAQ. The CDR3 sequence: CASSLGTENGYTF. DNA of the CDR3: TGTGCCAGCAGCTTAGGGACAGAAAATGGCTACACCTTC.

With regard to this clone: One junction end does not reproduce the germline sequence, and a read error may be involved. V and J are TRBV28 and TRBJ1-2; 7 nucleotides match TRBD1. The CDR3 is 13 residues long. CDR1 is MDHEN, CDR2 SYDVKM, per germline. The CDR3 protein is CASSLRTGRGGVF. CDR3 coding DNA: TGTGCCAGCAGTCTGCGGACAGGCCGGGGGGGAGTTTTC.

The chain combines TRBV7-9 with TRBJ2-2; tentatively, D is TRBD1 (7 bases). The V gene lost 6 bases and the J gene lost 1 base, with 9 bases spanning the gap. Germline V lookup: CDR1 SEHNR, CDR2 FQNEAQ (reference sequence). CDR3 length equals 14 residues. CDR3 residues: CASSQGGNTGELFF. In DNA form, the CDR3 reads TGTGCCAGCAGTCAGGGGGGGAACACCGGGGAGCTGTTTTTT.

The chain recombines TRBV13 with TRBJ2-1; D is perhaps TRBD1 (6 bases). Germline V gene sequence: CDR1 PRHDT, CDR2 FYEKMQ (reference sequence). The V and J ends lost 1 base and 9 bases respectively, with 16 bases between them. The length of the CDR3 is 15 residues. DNA for the CDR3: TGTGCCAGCAGCTTAGAAGGGGGTCTCGCAGGTGAGCAGTTCTTC. Its protein product is CASSLEGGLAGEQFF.

CDR3 region: CASSAPGGRSIQYF. The CDR3 nucleotides are TGTGCCAGCAGCGCCCCAGGGGGCAGGAGCATTCAGTACTTC. The V call is TRBV4-2, the J call TRBJ2-4, with TRBD1 matching 8 bases. This CDR3 is 14 amino acids long. V lost 5 bases, J lost 9 bases, and 9 bases stayed unmatched. CDR1 LGHNA and CDR2 YNFKEQ come from the germline V gene.

This chain joins TRBV7-6 and TRBJ2-1; 7 bases agree with TRBD2. V was clipped by 5 bases and J by 2 bases; unmatched bases: 12. Germline CDR1 and CDR2: SGHVS and FNYEAQ. CDR3 size: 17 residues. CDR3 DNA: TGTGCCAGCAGCCCCCTTGGGGGGGAGGGACCCTACAATGAGCAGTTCTTC. Encoded protein: CASSPLGGEGPYNEQFF.

J is TRBJ2-6 and V is TRBV7-8; no reliable D call. Between the trimmed V and J ends, which lost 5 bases and 0 bases, there was a span of 8 bases. In germline, CDR1 is SGHVS, CDR2 FQNEAQ. This CDR3 region has 15 residues. The CDR3 loop is CASSITVSGANVLTF. The CDR3 DNA reads as TGTGCCAGCAGCATAACAGTCTCTGGGGCCAACGTCCTGACTTTC.

The J gene is TRBJ2-7, the V gene TRBV5-5, with 7 nucleotides matching TRBD1. V was pared by 7 bases and J by 2 bases, with 9 bases of the junction left unmatched. The CDR3 length is 14 residues. In germline, CDR1 is SGHKS, CDR2 YYEKEE (reference sequence). Here the CDR3 DNA reads TGTGCCAGCTTATCCGCAGGGGGAACCTACGAGCAGTACTTC. Translated, it gives CASLSAGGTYEQYF.

The CDR3 is CASSYSGTDTQYF. Written as DNA, the CDR3 is TGTGCCAGCAGTTACTCAGGCACAGATACGCAGTATTTT. This chain uses TRBV28 with TRBJ2-3, with unresolved D. CDR1 MDHEN and CDR2 SYDVKM come from the germline V gene. The V end was cut by 4 bases, the J end by 1 base, with 6 bases between. The CDR3 extends over 13 amino acids.

Here the CDR3 DNA reads TGTGCCAGCAGTTATCCAGGCATGAACACTGAAGCTTTCTTT. Translated, it gives CASSYPGMNTEAFF. The V and J genes are TRBV27 and TRBJ1-1; no definite D call. The CDR3 covers 14 residues. CDR1 and CDR2 (germline): MNHEY, SMNVEV (reference sequence). Trimming removed 4 bases at V and 0 bases at J, with 9 bases between.

The V and J genes are TRBV9 and TRBJ1-1, with a tentative D call TRBD1 (5 bases). V lost 0 bases and J lost 3, with 12 bases in between. This CDR3 region has 15 residues. Germline V lookup: CDR1 SGDLS, CDR2 YYNGEE. The CDR3 sequence: CASSVARTGHTEAFF. As DNA, the CDR3 is TGTGCCAGCAGCGTAGCAAGGACGGGGCACACTGAAGCTTTCTTT.

The CDR3 DNA sequence: TGCGCCAGCAGCTCCCACGTTATGGTTATTAATCGGGACACCGGGGAGCTGTTTTTT. It specifies CASSSHVMVINRDTGELFF. The chain carries TRBV4-1 and TRBJ2-2, with no clear D. The CDR3 sequence is 19 residues long. The V end lost 5 bases, the J end lost 3 bases, and 25 bases lay between the germline ends. In germline, CDR1 is MGHRA, CDR2 YSYEKL.

The chain employs TRBV5-6 and TRBJ2-3, with TRBD2 matching 12 bases. The V and J ends lost 3 bases and 5 bases, in that order; junction bases with no gene match: 7. CDR3 length equals 16 residues. Per the germline V gene, CDR1 is SGHDT and CDR2 is YYEEEE. The CDR3 spells CASSSRLAGVVDTQYF. The CDR3 DNA reads TGTGCCAGCAGCTCACGACTAGCGGGAGTTGTAGATACGCAGTATTTT.

The chain combines TRBV4-1 with TRBJ1-4; 11 bases are a match to TRBD1. V shed 2 bases and J 7 bases; nucleotides not matched to a gene: 9. There are 17 residues in the CDR3. The germline gives CDR1 MGHRA, CDR2 YSYEKL. This CDR3 reads CASSQPLGQGEVEKLFF. CDR3 sequence (DNA): TGCGCCAGCAGCCAACCCTTGGGACAGGGGGAGGTTGAAAAACTGTTTTTT.

This chain connects TRBV7-2 to TRBJ2-3; TRBD2 matches 11 bases. The CDR3 runs 17 residues. The junction had 17 bases not matched to a gene; V was cut back by 11 bases and J by 4 bases. Per the germline V gene, CDR1 is SGHTA and CDR2 is FQGNSA. The CDR3 coding sequence is TGTGCCGGACTAACTAGCGGGAGCGATTTTGGTGCAGATACGCAGTATTTT. Protein product: CAGLTSGSDFGADTQYF. The variable domain in full, with the rest retrieved from reference TRBV7-2 and TRBJ2-3, is GAGVSQSPSNKVTEKGKDVELRCDPISGHTALYWYRQSLGQGLEFLIYFQGNSAPDKSGLPSDRFSAERTGGSVSTLTIQRTQQEDSAVYLCAGLTSGSDFGADTQYFGPGTRLTVL.

The CDR3 coding sequence is TGTGCCAGCAGCGTAGAAGTAGGGACAGGGGTCGGCAATGAGCAGTTCTTC. Amino acid sequence: CASSVEVGTGVGNEQFF. The chain employs TRBV9 and TRBJ2-1; TRBD1 aligns across 10 bases. Germline V gives CDR1 SGDLS, CDR2 YYNGEE. After removal of 0 bases from V and 6 bases from J, the junction contained 9 bases not matched to a gene. This CDR3 spans 17 amino acids.

V gene TRBV7-6 combines with J gene TRBJ2-5, with TRBD1 identical over 12 bases. J was trimmed by 4 bases and V by 5 bases; bases with no gene match: 5. Germline lookup yields CDR1 SGHVS and CDR2 FNYEAQ. The CDR3 covers 15 residues. The CDR3 sequence is CASSDRDRGRETQYF. For the CDR3, the DNA is TGTGCCAGCAGCGACCGGGACAGGGGGCGAGAGACCCAGTACTTC.